The 10 T cell receptor beta chains below come from one sample, sequenced in a study of T cell responses to AZD1222 COVID-19 vaccine. TCRdb's table, derived via immunoSEQ multiplex PCR, lists solely in-frame clones and lacks some. The data show tens of thousands of clones, about nine tenths seen once. Specimen: peripheral blood, collected 28 days after the second AZD1222 dose. The receptor set was obtained from an adult who received the AZD1222 COVID-19 vaccine.

The chain carries TRBV11-2 and TRBJ2-1, with 11 positions matching TRBD2. Germline V CDR1 and CDR2: SGHAT, FQNNGV. V was pared by 4 bases and J by 3 bases, with 2 bases of the junction left unmatched. The CDR3 totals 15 residues. The CDR3 bases are TGTGCCAGCAGCTACCTAGCGGGGGGCTACAATGAGCAGTTCTTC. Protein product: CASSYLAGGYNEQFF.

The chain joins TRBV24-1 to TRBJ2-5, with a possible D match to TRBD1 (5 bases). CDR1 and CDR2 from the germline V gene are KGHDR and SFDVKD. The CDR3 is made up of 15 amino acids. V was shortened by 0 bases and J by 3 bases, with 10 bases between the two germline ends. For the CDR3, the DNA is TGTGCCACCAGTGATTTGCCCGGCAGGGAAGAGACCCAGTACTTC. Translating gives CATSDLPGREETQYF.

The rearrangement joins TRBV2 to TRBJ1-6; D is perhaps TRBD1 (5 bases). This CDR3 is built from 15 residues. CDR1 and CDR2 (germline): SNHLY, FYNNEI. V was pared by 7 bases and J by 5 bases, with 15 bases between. The CDR3 is CASNRGRGNNSPLHF. CDR3 sequence (DNA): TGTGCCAGCAATCGTGGTAGGGGCAATAATTCACCCCTCCACTTT. Full variable domain (missing parts from reference TRBV2 and TRBJ1-6): EPEVTQTPSHQVTQMGQEVILRCVPISNHLYFYWYRQILGQKVEFLVSFYNNEISEKSEIFDDQFSVERPDGSNFTLKIRSTKLEDSAMYFCASNRGRGNNSPLHFGNGTRLTVT.

This chain joins TRBV6-2 or TRBV6-3 and TRBJ2-3; the D gene is possibly TRBD2 (6 bases). There are 15 residues in the CDR3. V dropped 3 bases and J dropped 4 bases, with 14 bases sitting between them. Germline V gene data show CDR1 as MNHEY and CDR2 as SVGEGT. The CDR3 DNA reads as TGTGCCAGCAGTTATGGCCAAGGGGAGGCAGATACGCAGTATTTT. This translates into CASSYGQGEADTQYF.

In its sample, this clone was seen a few times. V is TRBV7-6 and J is TRBJ1-2; TRBD1 might be the D (6 bases). The germline gives CDR1 SGHVS, CDR2 FNYEAQ. The CDR3 runs to 14 residues. V was clipped by 1 base and J by 4 bases, with 10 bases between them. The CDR3 DNA reads as TGTGCCAGCAGCTTAGAACAGGACAGCTATGGCTACACCTTC. It encodes CASSLEQDSYGYTF.

The V gene is TRBV7-8, the J gene TRBJ1-5; no firm D call. The CDR3 extends over 14 amino acids. In germline, CDR1 is SGHVS, CDR2 FQNEAQ. V was cut by 5 bases and J by 1 base, with 9 bases left in between. CDR3 loop: CASSGDGSNQPQHF. The CDR3 DNA sequence: TGTGCCAGCAGCGGAGACGGGAGCAATCAGCCCCAGCATTTT. The full variable domain, its missing parts supplied by reference TRBV7-8 and TRBJ1-5, is GAGVSQSPRYKVAKRGQDVALRCDPISGHVSLFWYQQALGQGPEFLTYFQNEAQLDKSGLPSDRFFAERPEGSVSTLKIQRTQQEDSAVYLCASSGDGSNQPQHFGDGTRLSIL.

The chain uses TRBV7-9 and TRBJ1-1; perhaps TRBD1 as D (5 bases). CDR3 length equals 15 residues. V gave up 2 bases and J gave up 1 base, with 11 bases separating them. Germline V gives CDR1 SEHNR, CDR2 FQNEAQ (reference sequence). The CDR3 sequence: CASSLKDRPNTEAFF. The CDR3 region has the DNA TGTGCCAGCAGCTTAAAAGACAGACCGAACACTGAAGCTTTCTTT.

DNA of the CDR3: TGTGCCAGCAGTTTTTCCGGGTGGGGTAGGGAAAAACTGTTTTTT. Translated, it gives CASSFSGWGREKLFF. The chain combines TRBV28 with TRBJ1-4, with D hard to call. This CDR3 has 15 residues. Germline V lookup: CDR1 MDHEN, CDR2 SYDVKM. Between the trimmed V and J ends, which lost 3 bases and 8 bases, there was a span of 16 bases.

The genes are TRBV7-9 and TRBJ2-7; D not certain. V lost 1 base and J lost 5, with 0 bases in between. Germline-derived CDR1 and CDR2 are SEHNR and FQNEAQ (reference sequence). The CDR3 runs to 10 residues. The CDR3 loop reads CASSLDEQYF. In DNA, the CDR3 is TGTGCCAGCAGCTTAGACGAGCAGTACTTC.

The genes are TRBV7-8 and TRBJ1-6, with D perhaps matching TRBD1 (6 bases). The CDR3 is made up of 14 amino acids. The germline gives CDR1 SGHVS, CDR2 FQNEAQ. The ends were cut back, 1 base at V and 10 bases at J, with 11 bases in the middle. The CDR3 loop reads CASSLGGGWSPLHF. The CDR3 DNA sequence: TGTGCCAGCAGCTTAGGGGGGGGCTGGTCACCCCTCCACTTT.